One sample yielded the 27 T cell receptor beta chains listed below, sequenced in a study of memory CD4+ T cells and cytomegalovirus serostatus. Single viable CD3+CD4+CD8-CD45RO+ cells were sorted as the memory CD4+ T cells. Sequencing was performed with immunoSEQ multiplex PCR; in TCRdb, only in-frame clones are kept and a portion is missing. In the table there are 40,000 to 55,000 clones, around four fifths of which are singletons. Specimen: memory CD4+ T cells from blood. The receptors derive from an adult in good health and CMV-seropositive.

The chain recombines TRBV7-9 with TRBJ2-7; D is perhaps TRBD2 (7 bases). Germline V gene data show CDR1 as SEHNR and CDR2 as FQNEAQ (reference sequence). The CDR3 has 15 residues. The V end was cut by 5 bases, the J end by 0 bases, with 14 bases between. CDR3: CASSHTGGLSYEQYF. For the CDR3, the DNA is TGTGCCAGCAGCCACACGGGGGGCCTCTCCTACGAGCAGTACTTC.

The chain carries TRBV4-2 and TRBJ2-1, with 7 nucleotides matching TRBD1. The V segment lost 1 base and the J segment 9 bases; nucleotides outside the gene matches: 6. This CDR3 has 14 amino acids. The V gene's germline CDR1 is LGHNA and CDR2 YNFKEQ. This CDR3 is CASSQGQGFGEQFF. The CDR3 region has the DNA TGTGCCAGCAGCCAAGGACAGGGATTCGGTGAGCAGTTCTTC.

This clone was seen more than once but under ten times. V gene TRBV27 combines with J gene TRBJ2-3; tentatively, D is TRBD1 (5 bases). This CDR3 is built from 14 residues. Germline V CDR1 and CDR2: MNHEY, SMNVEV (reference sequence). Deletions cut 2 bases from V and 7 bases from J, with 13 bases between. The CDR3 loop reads CASSLQGDINTQYF. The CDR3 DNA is TGTGCCAGCAGTTTACAAGGGGATATCAATACGCAGTATTTT.

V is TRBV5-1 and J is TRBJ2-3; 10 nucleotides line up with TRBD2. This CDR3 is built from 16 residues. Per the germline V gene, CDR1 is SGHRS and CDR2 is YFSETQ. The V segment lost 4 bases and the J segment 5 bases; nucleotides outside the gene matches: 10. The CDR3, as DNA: TGCGCCAGCAGCCGTCTAAGCGGGGGGGTTGGAGATACGCAGTATTTT. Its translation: CASSRLSGGVGDTQYF.

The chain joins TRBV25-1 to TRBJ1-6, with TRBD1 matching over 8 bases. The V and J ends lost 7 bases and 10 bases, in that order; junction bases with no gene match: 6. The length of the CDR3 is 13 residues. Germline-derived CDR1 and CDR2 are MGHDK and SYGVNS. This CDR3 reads CASKTGEDSPLHF. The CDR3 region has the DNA TGTGCCAGCAAGACAGGGGAGGACTCACCCCTCCACTTT.

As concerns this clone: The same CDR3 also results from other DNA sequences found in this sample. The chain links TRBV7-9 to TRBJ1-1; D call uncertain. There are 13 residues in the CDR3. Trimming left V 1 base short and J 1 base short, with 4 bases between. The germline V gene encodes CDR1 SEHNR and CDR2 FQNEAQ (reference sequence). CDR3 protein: CASSLGTNTEAFF. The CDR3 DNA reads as TGTGCCAGCAGCTTAGGGACGAACACTGAAGCTTTCTTT.

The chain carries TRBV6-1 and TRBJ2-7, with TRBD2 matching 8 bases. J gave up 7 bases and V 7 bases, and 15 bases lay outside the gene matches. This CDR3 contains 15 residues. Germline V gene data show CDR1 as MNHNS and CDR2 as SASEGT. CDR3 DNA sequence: TGTGCCAGCACCCACGAAGGGACTAGACCCTTGGAGCAGTACTTC. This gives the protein CASTHEGTRPLEQYF.

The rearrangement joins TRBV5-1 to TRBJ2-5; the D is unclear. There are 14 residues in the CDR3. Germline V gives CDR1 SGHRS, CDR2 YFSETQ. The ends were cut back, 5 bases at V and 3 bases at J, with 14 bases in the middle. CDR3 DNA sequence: TGCGCCAGCAGTCCGGCGGCGGCTAAAGAGACCCAGTACTTC. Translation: CASSPAAAKETQYF.

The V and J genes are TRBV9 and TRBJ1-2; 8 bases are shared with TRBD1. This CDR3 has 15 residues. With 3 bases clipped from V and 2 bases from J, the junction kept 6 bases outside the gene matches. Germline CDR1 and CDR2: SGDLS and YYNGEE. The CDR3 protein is CASSAPDRGNYGYTF. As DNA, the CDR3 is TGTGCCAGCAGCGCCCCAGACAGGGGAAACTATGGCTACACCTTC.

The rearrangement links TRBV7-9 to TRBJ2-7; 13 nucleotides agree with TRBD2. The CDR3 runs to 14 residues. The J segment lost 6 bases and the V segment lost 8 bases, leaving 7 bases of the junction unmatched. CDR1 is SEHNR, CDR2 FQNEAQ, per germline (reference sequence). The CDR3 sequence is CASQGLAGVSEQYF. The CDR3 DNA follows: TGTGCCAGCCAAGGACTAGCGGGAGTTTCCGAGCAGTACTTC.

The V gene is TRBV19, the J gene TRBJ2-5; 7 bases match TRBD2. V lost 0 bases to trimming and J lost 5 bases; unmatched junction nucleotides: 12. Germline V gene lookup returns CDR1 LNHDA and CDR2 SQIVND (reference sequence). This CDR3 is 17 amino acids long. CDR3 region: CASSIDAGLGTMETQYF. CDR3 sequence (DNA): TGTGCCAGTAGTATAGATGCCGGACTAGGAACAATGGAGACCCAGTACTTC.

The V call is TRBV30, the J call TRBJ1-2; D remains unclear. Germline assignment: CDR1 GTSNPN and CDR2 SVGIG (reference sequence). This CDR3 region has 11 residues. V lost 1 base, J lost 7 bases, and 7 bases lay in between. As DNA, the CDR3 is TGTGCCTGGAGTGATGGGTTTGGCTACACCTTC. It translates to CAWSDGFGYTF.

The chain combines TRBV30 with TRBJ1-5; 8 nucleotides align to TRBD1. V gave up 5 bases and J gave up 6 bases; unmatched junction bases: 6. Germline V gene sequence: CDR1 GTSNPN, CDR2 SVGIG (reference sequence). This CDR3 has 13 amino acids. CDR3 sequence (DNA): TGTGCCTGGGCCGGACAGGGTGGTCAGCCCCAGCATTTT. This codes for CAWAGQGGQPQHF.

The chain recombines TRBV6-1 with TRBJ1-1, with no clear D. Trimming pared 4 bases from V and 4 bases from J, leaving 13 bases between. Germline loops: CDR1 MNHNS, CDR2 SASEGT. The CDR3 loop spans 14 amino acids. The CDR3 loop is CASSGEARLTEAFF. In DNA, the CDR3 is TGTGCCAGCAGTGGGGAAGCGCGTCTCACTGAAGCTTTCTTT.

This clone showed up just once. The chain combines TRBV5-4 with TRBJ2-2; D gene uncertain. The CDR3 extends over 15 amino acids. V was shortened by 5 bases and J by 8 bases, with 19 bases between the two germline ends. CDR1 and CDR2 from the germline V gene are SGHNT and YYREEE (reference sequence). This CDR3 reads CASSPGGLDVGELFF. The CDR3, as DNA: TGTGCCAGCAGTCCTGGTGGTCTGGATGTGGGGGAGCTGTTTTTT.

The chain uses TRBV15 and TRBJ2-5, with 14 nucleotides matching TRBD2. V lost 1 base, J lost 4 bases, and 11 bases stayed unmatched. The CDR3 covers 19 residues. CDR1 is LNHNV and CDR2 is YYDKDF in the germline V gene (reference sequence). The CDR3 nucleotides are TGTGCCACCAGCAGAGCGAGAGGACTAGCGGGGGGCAGGGGAGAGACCCAGTACTTC. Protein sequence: CATSRARGLAGGRGETQYF.

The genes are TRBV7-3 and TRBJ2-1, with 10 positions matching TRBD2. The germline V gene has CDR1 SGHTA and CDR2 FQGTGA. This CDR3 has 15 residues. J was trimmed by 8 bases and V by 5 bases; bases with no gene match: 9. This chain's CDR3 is CASSPGTSVMHEQFF. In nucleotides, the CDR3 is TGTGCCAGCAGCCCCGGGACTAGCGTAATGCATGAGCAGTTCTTC.

In DNA, the CDR3 is TGTGCCAGCAGCTTACCCGCACAGGGGATCGCTACTGAAGCTTTCTTT. Its protein is CASSLPAQGIATEAFF. The rearrangement joins TRBV11-1 to TRBJ1-1, with 7 nucleotides matching TRBD1. The CDR3 covers 16 residues. The V gene's germline CDR1 is SGHAT and CDR2 FQDESV (reference sequence). V was clipped by 2 bases and J by 5 bases; unmatched bases: 11.

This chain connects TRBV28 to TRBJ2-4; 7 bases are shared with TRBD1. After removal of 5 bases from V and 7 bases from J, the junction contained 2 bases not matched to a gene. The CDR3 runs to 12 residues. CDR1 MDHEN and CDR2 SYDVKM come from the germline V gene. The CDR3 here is CASSQQGNIQYF. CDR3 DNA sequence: TGTGCCAGCAGTCAACAGGGGAACATTCAGTACTTC.

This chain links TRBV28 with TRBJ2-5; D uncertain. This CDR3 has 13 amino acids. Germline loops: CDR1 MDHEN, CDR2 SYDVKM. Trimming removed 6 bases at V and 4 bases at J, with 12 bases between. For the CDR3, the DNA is TGTGCCAGCAGCGAATCTTCGGTAGAGACCCAGTACTTC. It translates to CASSESSVETQYF.

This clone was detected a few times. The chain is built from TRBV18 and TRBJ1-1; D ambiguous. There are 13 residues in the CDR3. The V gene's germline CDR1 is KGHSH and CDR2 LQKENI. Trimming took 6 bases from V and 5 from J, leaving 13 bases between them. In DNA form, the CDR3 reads TGTGCCAGCTCCCCGGGAATGGAGACTGAAGCTTTCTTT. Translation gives CASSPGMETEAFF.

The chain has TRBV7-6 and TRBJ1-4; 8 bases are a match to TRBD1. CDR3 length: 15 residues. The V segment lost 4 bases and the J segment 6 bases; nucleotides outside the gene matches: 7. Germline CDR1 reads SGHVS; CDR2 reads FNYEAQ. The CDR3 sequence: CASSYRAGGDEKLFF. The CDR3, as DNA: TGTGCCAGCAGCTACCGAGCAGGGGGCGATGAAAAACTGTTTTTT.

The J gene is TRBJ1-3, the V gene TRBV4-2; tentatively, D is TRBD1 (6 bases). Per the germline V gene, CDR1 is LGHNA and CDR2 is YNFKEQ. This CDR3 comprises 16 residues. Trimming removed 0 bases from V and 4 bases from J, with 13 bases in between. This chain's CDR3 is CASSQDRGGEGNTIYF. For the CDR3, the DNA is TGTGCCAGCAGCCAAGATAGGGGGGGGGAAGGAAACACCATATATTTT.

As DNA, the CDR3 is TGTGCCAGCAGCCCCCAGCGGGGGCACAATGAGCAGTTCTTC. Its translation: CASSPQRGHNEQFF. This chain connects TRBV4-2 to TRBJ2-1, with 8 bases aligning to TRBD2. CDR3 length: 14 residues. Unmatched junction bases numbered 4, after V lost 4 bases and J lost 5 bases. Germline loops: CDR1 LGHNA, CDR2 YNFKEQ.

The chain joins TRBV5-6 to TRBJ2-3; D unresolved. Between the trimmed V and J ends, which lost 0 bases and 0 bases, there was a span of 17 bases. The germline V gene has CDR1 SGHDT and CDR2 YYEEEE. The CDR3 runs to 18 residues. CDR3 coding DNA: TGTGCCAGCAGCTTGGGCCCGTGGTCAGCCTCTAGCACAGATACGCAGTATTTT. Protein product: CASSLGPWSASSTDTQYF.

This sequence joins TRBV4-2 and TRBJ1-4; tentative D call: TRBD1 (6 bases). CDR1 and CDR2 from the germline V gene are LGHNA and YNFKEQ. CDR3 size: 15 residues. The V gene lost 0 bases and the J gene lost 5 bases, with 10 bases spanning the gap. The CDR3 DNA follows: TGTGCCAGCAGCCAAGATTACAGGGAGAATGAAAAACTGTTTTTT. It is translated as CASSQDYRENEKLFF.

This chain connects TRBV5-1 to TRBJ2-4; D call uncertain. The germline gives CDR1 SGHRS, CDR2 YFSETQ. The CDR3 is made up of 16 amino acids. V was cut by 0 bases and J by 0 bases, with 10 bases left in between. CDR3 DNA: TGCGCCAGCAGCTTGGGGGTAGTGAAAGCCAAAAACATTCAGTACTTC. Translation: CASSLGVVKAKNIQYF.